One sample yielded the 3 T cell receptor beta chains listed below, sequenced in a study of T-cell reconstitution after alpha-beta-depleted transplantation in children. As it was prepared, the TCRbeta library received unique molecular identifiers. TCRdb analysed the PCR reads with MiXCR anew, one entry per CDR3 protein. This sample has around 440,000 distinct CDR3 sequences; roughly 10% occur once, and the top ten carry around 2.2%. The sample consisted of PBMCs, taken before TCRalphabeta/CD19-depleted stem cell transplant. The receptors originated from a child aged 2-15 years with inherited bone marrow failure, due to receive a stem cell transplant.

This clonotype was observed at least ten times. The CDR3 DNA is TGTGCCAGTGGAAATAGCGGGATCAATGAGCAGTTCTTC. It yields the protein CASGNSGINEQFF. The chain is built from TRBV19 and TRBJ2-1; 8 bases fit TRBD2. Trimming took 8 bases from V and 6 from J; bases not matched to a gene: 6. Germline V gives CDR1 LNHDA, CDR2 SQIVND (reference sequence). CDR3 length: 13 residues.

This clonotype came up many times. The chain has TRBV13 and TRBJ1-6; D is ambiguous. This CDR3 region has 13 residues. With 5 bases removed from V and 7 bases from J, the gap between germline ends came to 9 bases. CDR1 is PRHDT and CDR2 is FYEKMQ in the germline V gene (reference sequence). The CDR3 spells CASSEDANSPLHF. In nucleotides, the CDR3 is TGTGCCAGCAGCGAAGATGCCAATTCACCCCTCCACTTT.

This clonotype was seen repeatedly, ten times or more. V and J are TRBV4-1 and TRBJ2-3, with D perhaps TRBD2 (5 bases). CDR3 length: 14 residues. From germline, CDR1 is MGHRA and CDR2 YSYEKL. The V end was cut by 4 bases, the J end by 0 bases, with 8 bases between. The CDR3 region has the DNA TGCGCCAGCAGCCCTTGGACTAGCACAGATACGCAGTATTTT. Protein sequence: CASSPWTSTDTQYF.